Detailed here is one T cell receptor (beta chain). The antigen is unknown. The CDR3 is made up of 13 amino acids. Germline assignment: CDR1 MNHEY and CDR2 SMNVEV (reference sequence). The V end was cut by 5 bases, the J end by 7 bases, with 12 bases between. The sample is drawn from a study of shared clonotypes between healthy human individuals. Study-wide results and limits: In contrast to clonotypes shared by all four donors, non-shared clonotypes had lower generation probabilities.

Data came from immunoSEQ multiplex PCR; TCRdb stores just in-frame clones and leaves some out. The sample yields around 690,000 clones, 90% seen once. This sequence originates from a man aged 18 to 29 in good health. Some clones in this sample may be carry-over from other donors' samples. What was sequenced was memory CD8+ T cells from PBMCs. Documented subset: CD45RO+ cells pooled with CCR7-negative TemRA cells. The chain carries TRBV27 and TRBJ2-1; a weak D match, TRBD2 (5 bases). The CDR3: CASSPPSGNEQFF. The CDR3 region has the DNA TGTGCCAGCAGTCCGCCGTCGGGGAATGAGCAGTTCTTC.